The 18 T cell receptor beta chains below come from one sample, sequenced in a study of identical twins. One entry per CDR3 protein, called by TCRdb with MiXCR from the 5' RACE reads. The data contain 700,000 to 950,000 distinct CDR3 sequences, roughly an eighth of them seen just once; the ten biggest clones take up around 1.6%. In addition, the sample was reused for a study of yellow fever vaccine responses in identical twins.

Sequenced: PBMCs. These receptors were collected from a woman between 18 and 29 years old in good health.

In this sample, this clonotype turned up a few times. The CDR3 DNA sequence: TGCAGTGCCATTTCCGGGGACAGGGGAAACAATGAGCAGTTCTTC. Encoded protein: CSAISGDRGNNEQFF. The chain is built from TRBV20-1 and TRBJ2-1; TRBD1 agrees at 10 bases. CDR1 DFQATT and CDR2 SNEGSKA come from the germline V gene (reference sequence). The CDR3 totals 15 residues. V lost 6 bases and J lost 5; bases outside the gene matches: 10.

V gene TRBV7-3 combines with J gene TRBJ2-1, with 12 nucleotides matching TRBD2. There are 16 residues in the CDR3. Per germline, CDR1 SGHTA and CDR2 FQGTGA. V lost 5 bases and J lost 9; bases outside the gene matches: 11. The chain's CDR3 is CASSLGLAGLGSEQFF. The CDR3 DNA sequence: TGTGCCAGCAGCCTAGGACTAGCGGGATTGGGTAGTGAGCAGTTCTTC.

This clonotype was detected only a few times. An end of the junction differs from the germline gene, which may be a read error. The CDR3, as DNA: TGTGCCAGCAGTTTACGGCTTGTTGACTACACCAGGGAGCTGTTTTTT. This sequence encodes CASSLRLVDYTRELFF. This chain connects TRBV6-5 to TRBJ2-2, with a weak D call TRBD2 (5 bases). The CDR3 spans 16 residues. Germline V gene lookup returns CDR1 MNHEY and CDR2 SVGAGI.

This clonotype has a handful of counts. The genes are TRBV4-2 and TRBJ2-2; 7 nucleotides agree with TRBD2. After removal of 1 base from V and 7 bases from J, the junction contained 6 bases not matched to a gene. The CDR3 is 15 amino acids. Per germline, CDR1 LGHNA and CDR2 YNFKEQ. CDR3 residues: CASSQGVVAGGELFF. DNA of the CDR3: TGTGCCAGCAGCCAAGGAGTTGTAGCGGGCGGGGAGCTGTTTTTT.

The CDR3 DNA reads TGTGCCAGCAGCGGACTAGCTCCCTACAATGAGCAGTTCTTC. Its protein is CASSGLAPYNEQFF. The gene calls are TRBV27 and TRBJ2-1; 8 bases agree with TRBD2. Germline V gene lookup returns CDR1 MNHEY and CDR2 SMNVEV (reference sequence). This CDR3 contains 14 residues. V shed 6 bases and J 2 bases; nucleotides not matched to a gene: 3.

The rearrangement uses TRBV12-3 or TRBV12-4 and TRBJ2-3; D might be TRBD1 (6 bases). The CDR3 spans 17 residues. Trimming took off 6 bases at V and 5 bases at J, with 24 bases between the two ends. The CDR3 DNA reads as TGTGCCAGCAGCTCCGATTACTGGGGGCTTGAGGAAGATACGCAGTATTTT. Protein sequence: CASSSDYWGLEEDTQYF.

This clonotype appeared a few times. The V gene is TRBV7-9, the J gene TRBJ2-4; maybe TRBD1 (5 bases). The germline V gene encodes CDR1 SEHNR and CDR2 FQNEAQ (reference sequence). The V end lost 1 base, the J end lost 1 base, and 14 bases lay between the germline ends. This CDR3 spans 17 amino acids. The CDR3 is CASSLVGPYRAKNIQYF. The CDR3 region has the DNA TGTGCCAGCAGCTTAGTCGGTCCTTACAGGGCCAAAAACATTCAGTACTTC.

In this sample, this clonotype turned up many times. The chain uses TRBV6-1 and TRBJ2-1, with 8 bases that match TRBD2. This CDR3 has 15 amino acids. Germline trimming cut 6 bases from V and 2 bases from J; bases unmatched to any gene: 6. Looked up from germline, CDR1 is MNHNS and CDR2 is SASEGT. CDR3 DNA sequence: TGTGCCAGCAGCACGAGCGGGAGCCCCTACAATGAGCAGTTCTTC. It specifies CASSTSGSPYNEQFF.

J is TRBJ2-7 and V is TRBV3-1; 7 nucleotides line up with TRBD2. The J segment lost 0 bases and the V segment lost 1 base, leaving 9 bases of the junction unmatched. Per germline, CDR1 LGHDT and CDR2 YNNKEL (reference sequence). CDR3 size: 17 residues. CDR3: CASSQVGGRASSYEQYF. The DNA for the CDR3 is TGTGCCAGCAGCCAAGTCGGGGGGAGGGCGTCCTCCTACGAGCAGTACTTC.

V and J are TRBV5-1 and TRBJ2-1; 7 bases align to TRBD2. V lost 4 bases to trimming and J lost 6 bases; unmatched junction nucleotides: 10. The CDR3 is 15 amino acids. Germline values: CDR1 SGHRS, CDR2 YFSETQ. The CDR3: CASSEPGGGFNEQFF. CDR3 nucleotides: TGCGCCAGCAGCGAGCCTGGGGGGGGGTTCAATGAGCAGTTCTTC.

This clonotype was seen a handful of times. The V gene is TRBV27, the J gene TRBJ2-2; D may match TRBD1 or TRBD2 (5 bases each). Deletions cut 3 bases from V and 2 bases from J, with 16 bases between. The CDR3 is 17 residues long. Per the germline V gene, CDR1 is MNHEY and CDR2 is SMNVEV (reference sequence). CDR3 nucleotides: TGTGCCAGCAGTTTGTACCCGGGACGGCTTAACACCGGGGAGCTGTTTTTT. Its protein is CASSLYPGRLNTGELFF.

This clonotype has only a few counts. The chain links TRBV18 to TRBJ2-3; maybe TRBD2 (5 bases). Trimming took off 7 bases at V and 4 bases at J, with 12 bases between the two ends. The CDR3 extends over 13 amino acids. CDR1 and CDR2 from the germline V gene are KGHSH and LQKENI. The chain's CDR3 is CASLMDSSDTQYF. The CDR3 nucleotides read TGTGCCAGCTTAATGGACTCCTCAGATACGCAGTATTTT.

The chain couples TRBV19 to TRBJ2-2; TRBD1 aligns across 8 bases. The germline gives CDR1 LNHDA, CDR2 SQIVND (reference sequence). The CDR3 is 14 residues long. The trim removed 1 base at V and 7 bases at J, leaving 2 bases unmatched. The CDR3 is CASSIGTGFGELFF. CDR3 nucleotides: TGTGCCAGTAGTATAGGGACAGGGTTCGGGGAGCTGTTTTTT.

This clonotype appeared many times. The chain combines TRBV4-1 with TRBJ1-2, with 9 bases matching TRBD1. CDR1 and CDR2 from the germline V gene are MGHRA and YSYEKL. The CDR3 loop spans 16 amino acids. Unmatched junction bases numbered 12, after V lost 4 bases and J lost 6 bases. The CDR3 loop is CASSLIPGTGYDGYTF. The CDR3 DNA follows: TGCGCCAGCAGCCTCATACCCGGGACAGGGTACGATGGCTACACCTTC.

The chain joins TRBV12-3 or TRBV12-4 to TRBJ2-7; D might be TRBD1 or TRBD2, each matching 6 bases. Trimming stripped 6 bases from V and 3 bases from J, with 18 bases between. The CDR3 runs 15 residues. The chain's CDR3 is CASSLVGGSYYEQYF. For the CDR3, the DNA is TGTGCCAGCAGCCTAGTGGGGGGCTCCTACTACGAGCAGTACTTC.

This clonotype was counted only a few times. V and J are TRBV4-1 and TRBJ2-2; 14 bases align to TRBD2. The CDR3 spans 18 residues. Germline trimming cut 1 base from V and 3 bases from J; bases unmatched to any gene: 4. CDR1 is MGHRA, CDR2 YSYEKL, per germline. The CDR3 DNA reads as TGCGCCAGCAGCCAAGTCGGACTAGCGGGGGGCTACACCGGGGAGCTGTTTTTT. Protein: CASSQVGLAGGYTGELFF.

This clonotype was seen at least ten times. The rearrangement uses TRBV6-6 and TRBJ1-5, with 7 bases fitting TRBD1. This CDR3 contains 13 residues. Germline V gene sequence: CDR1 MNHNY, CDR2 SVGAGI (reference sequence). The V segment lost 5 bases and the J segment 6 bases; nucleotides outside the gene matches: 4. CDR3: CASSDREVQPQHF. The CDR3, as DNA: TGTGCCAGCAGTGACAGGGAGGTTCAGCCCCAGCATTTT.

V gene TRBV27 combines with J gene TRBJ2-2; D uncertain. The CDR3 is 15 amino acids. Germline CDR1 and CDR2: MNHEY and SMNVEV (reference sequence). Trimming shortened V by 3 bases and J by 9 bases, and 17 bases separated the two germline ends. CDR3 DNA sequence: TGTGCCAGCAGTTTCTGTCGTGCACGGAGTAGGGAGCTGTTTTTT. This gives the protein CASSFCRARSRELFF.